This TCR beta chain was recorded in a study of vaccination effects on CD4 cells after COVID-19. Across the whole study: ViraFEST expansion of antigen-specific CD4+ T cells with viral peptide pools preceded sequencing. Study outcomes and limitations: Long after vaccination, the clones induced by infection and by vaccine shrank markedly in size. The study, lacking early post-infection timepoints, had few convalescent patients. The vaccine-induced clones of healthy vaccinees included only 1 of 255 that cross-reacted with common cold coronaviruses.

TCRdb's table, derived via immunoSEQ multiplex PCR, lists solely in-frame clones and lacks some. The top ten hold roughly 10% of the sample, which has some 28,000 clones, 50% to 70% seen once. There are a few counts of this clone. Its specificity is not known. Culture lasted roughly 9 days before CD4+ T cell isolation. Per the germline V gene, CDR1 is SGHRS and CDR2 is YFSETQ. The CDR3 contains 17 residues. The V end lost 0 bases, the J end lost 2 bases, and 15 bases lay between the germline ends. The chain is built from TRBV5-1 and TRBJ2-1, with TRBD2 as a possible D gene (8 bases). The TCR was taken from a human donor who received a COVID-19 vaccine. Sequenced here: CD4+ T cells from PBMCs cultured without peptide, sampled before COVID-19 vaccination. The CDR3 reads CASSLGGSGTAYNEQFF. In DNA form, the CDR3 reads TGCGCCAGCAGCTTGGGGGGTAGCGGGACAGCCTACAATGAGCAGTTCTTC.